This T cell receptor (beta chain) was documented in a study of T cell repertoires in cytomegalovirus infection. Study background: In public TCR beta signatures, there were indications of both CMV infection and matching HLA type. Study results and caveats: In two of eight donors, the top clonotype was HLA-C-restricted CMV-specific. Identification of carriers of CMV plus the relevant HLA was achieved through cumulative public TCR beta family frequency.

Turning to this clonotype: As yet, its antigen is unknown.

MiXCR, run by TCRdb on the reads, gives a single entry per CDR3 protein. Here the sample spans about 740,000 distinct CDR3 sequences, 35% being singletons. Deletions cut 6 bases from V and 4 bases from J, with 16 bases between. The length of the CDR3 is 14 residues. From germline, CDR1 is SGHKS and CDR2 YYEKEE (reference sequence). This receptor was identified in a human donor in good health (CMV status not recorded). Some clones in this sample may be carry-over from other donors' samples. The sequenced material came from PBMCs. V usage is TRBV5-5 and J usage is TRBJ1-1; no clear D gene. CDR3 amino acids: CASTRGPFPTEAFF. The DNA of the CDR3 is TGTGCCAGCACCCGCGGGCCTTTCCCCACTGAAGCTTTCTTT.